This entry describes one T cell receptor beta chain. The antigen it recognizes is unknown. No base quality values were provided; no much bigger clone lies one nucleotide off. The germline V gene gives CDR1 as SGHTA and CDR2 as FQGNSA. Trimming costs V 7 bases and J 1 base, and their ends lie 7 bases apart. Including the terminal cysteine and phenylalanine, the CDR3 comprises 12 residues. Solely the CDR3 DNA is kept, with 36 bases framed from the first base. This specimen belongs to a study of T cell changes during pregnancy in multiple sclerosis (dated by TCRdb to between 2017 and 2020). Notes on the research overall: The study looked at changes in the T cell repertoire across pregnancy in women with multiple sclerosis.

Library generation was performed with the immunoSEQ multiplex PCR assay. Sourced from immuneACCESS, this table was stored by TCRdb with only in-frame sequences that have V and J called. A share of the clones is absent; for the studies checked, an unresolved V gene accounts for under half, and the remainder has no known explanation. The sample table holds about 66,000 clones, of which less than 95% were seen once. About 1.5% of the sample goes to the ten largest clones. The sequenced sample was peripheral blood, obtained in the third trimester of pregnancy. The receptor chain draws on TRBV7-2 and TRBJ1-1; the D gene is not confidently resolved. This clonotype was sampled from a female donor with multiple sclerosis, enrolled in a pregnancy study. The nucleotide sequence reads TGTGCCAGCACCCCAGAGAACACTGAAGCTTTCTTT. Its protein reads: CASTPENTEAFF.